The 26 T cell receptor beta chains below were found in one sample sequenced in a study of blood T cell repertoires in COVID-19. Sequenced by immunoSEQ multiplex PCR; TCRdb stores in-frame clones only, minus some. The sample lists over 85,000 clones, nearly 90% seen once, with around 4.5% in the top ten. Material for sequencing was peripheral blood. The source is a man aged 70-80 years with acute or convalescent COVID-19.

This chain joins TRBV29-1 and TRBJ2-5; D is perhaps TRBD2 (7 bases). V was cut by 7 bases and J by 4 bases, with 16 bases left in between. Per germline, CDR1 SQVTM and CDR2 ANQGSEA. The CDR3 length is 13 residues. As DNA, the CDR3 is TGCAGCGCCGAGTACAGGGAGGGAGAGACCCAGTACTTC. It is translated as CSAEYREGETQYF.

The V and J genes are TRBV5-4 and TRBJ1-6; D possibly corresponds to TRBD1 (6 bases). V was shortened by 4 bases and J by 6 bases, with 8 bases between the two germline ends. Germline loops: CDR1 SGHNT, CDR2 YYREEE (reference sequence). The CDR3 spans 13 residues. CDR3 protein: CASSPDSNSPLHF. Written as DNA, the CDR3 is TGTGCCAGCAGCCCGGACAGTAATTCACCCCTCCACTTT.

V is TRBV6-2 or TRBV6-3 and J is TRBJ2-7, with TRBD1 matching 9 bases. Looked up from germline, CDR1 is MNHEY and CDR2 is SVGEGT. With V trimmed by 3 bases and J by 4 bases, 4 bases remained unmatched. The length of the CDR3 is 14 residues. The CDR3, as DNA: TGTGCCAGCAGTTATCGGGACAGGGTGTACGAGCAGTACGTC. Translating it yields CASSYRDRVYEQYV.

V and J are TRBV6-5 and TRBJ1-1, with 8 bases fitting TRBD1. CDR1 is MNHEY, CDR2 SVGAGI, per germline. The CDR3 loop spans 14 amino acids. Germline trimming cut 7 bases from V and 5 bases from J; bases unmatched to any gene: 9. The CDR3 loop is CASIRDRGRTEAFF. As DNA, the CDR3 is TGTGCCAGCATCCGTGACAGGGGAAGGACTGAAGCTTTCTTT.

This chain links TRBV5-1 with TRBJ1-6, with 8 bases lining up with TRBD1. In germline, CDR1 is SGHRS, CDR2 YFSETQ. This CDR3 has 13 residues. Trimming at V came to 5 bases and at J to 10 bases, leaving 5 bases not matched to a gene. CDR3 DNA sequence: TGCGCCAGCAGTCCCGACAGGGGCTCACCCCTCCACTTT. It is translated as CASSPDRGSPLHF.

This clone was seen just once. This sequence joins TRBV2 and TRBJ1-3; TRBD1 matches 7 bases. The junction had 9 bases not matched to a gene; V was cut back by 6 bases and J by 7 bases. Germline CDR1 and CDR2: SNHLY and FYNNEI. This CDR3 contains 14 residues. CDR3 amino acids: CASSPTGLKNTIYF. The DNA of the CDR3 is TGTGCCAGCAGCCCGACAGGGTTGAAGAACACCATATATTTT. The full variable domain, rest sourced from reference TRBV2 and TRBJ1-3, is EPEVTQTPSHQVTQMGQEVILRCVPISNHLYFYWYRQILGQKVEFLVSFYNNEISEKSEIFDDQFSVERPDGSNFTLKIRSTKLEDSAMYFCASSPTGLKNTIYFGEGSWLTVV.

The rearrangement uses TRBV10-1 and TRBJ1-1, with D perhaps matching TRBD1 (6 bases). The CDR3 totals 15 residues. Germline V gene data show CDR1 as WNHNN and CDR2 as SYGVQD (reference sequence). Trimming shortened V by 8 bases and J by 1 base, and 17 bases separated the two germline ends. This chain's CDR3 is CASPGQRRPNTEAFF. As DNA, the CDR3 is TGCGCCAGCCCTGGACAGAGACGACCGAACACTGAAGCTTTCTTT.

This rearrangement joins TRBV5-1 to TRBJ2-2, with 11 positions matching TRBD2. The CDR3 is made up of 17 amino acids. The V gene end was trimmed by 2 bases and the J gene end by 4 bases; junction bases not matched to a gene: 7. Per germline, CDR1 SGHRS and CDR2 YFSETQ. This chain's CDR3 is CASSFQLAGASTGELFF. As DNA, the CDR3 is TGCGCCAGCAGCTTTCAACTAGCGGGGGCATCCACCGGGGAGCTGTTTTTT.

The rearrangement uses TRBV28 and TRBJ1-1; 8 nucleotides agree with TRBD1. Germline CDR1 is MDHEN and CDR2 is SYDVKM. V shed 8 bases, J shed 12 bases, and the junction held 8 bases outside the gene matches. The CDR3 extends over 11 amino acids. The CDR3 is CASLGTGGTFF. In DNA, the CDR3 is TGTGCCAGCCTAGGGACAGGCGGGACTTTCTTT. Variable domain in full (rest from reference TRBV28 and TRBJ1-1): DVKVTQSSRYLVKRTGEKVFLECVQDMDHENMFWYRQDPGLGLRLIYFSYDVKMKEKGDIPEGYSVSREKKERFSLILESASTNQTSMYLCASLGTGGTFFGQGTRLTVV.

V and J are TRBV28 and TRBJ1-1; D is ambiguous. Germline V gives CDR1 MDHEN, CDR2 SYDVKM. CDR3 length: 11 residues. CDR3 residues: CVVSEPNEAFF. CDR3 bases: TGTGTCGTGTCCGAGCCTAATGAAGCTTTCTTT.

V gene TRBV27 combines with J gene TRBJ2-2; weak D call: TRBD2 (6 bases). V lost 5 bases and J lost 1, with 8 bases in between. Germline V gives CDR1 MNHEY, CDR2 SMNVEV (reference sequence). The CDR3 sequence is 14 residues long. The DNA of the CDR3 is TGTGCCAGCAGTGTGGGACTGAACACCGGGGAGCTGTTTTTT. As protein: CASSVGLNTGELFF.

The chain combines TRBV11-1 with TRBJ2-7; maybe TRBD1 (6 bases). Germline assignment: CDR1 SGHAT and CDR2 FQDESV (reference sequence). V was cut by 5 bases and J by 9 bases, with 17 bases left in between. This CDR3 has 13 residues. The CDR3 DNA follows: TGTGCCAGCAGCCAAACCGGACAGCTCGTGCAGTACGTC. Protein product: CASSQTGQLVQYV.

V is TRBV7-6 and J is TRBJ2-1; D perhaps matches TRBD1 (5 bases). Germline CDR1 is SGHVS and CDR2 is FNYEAQ. This CDR3 region has 13 residues. V shed 0 bases and J shed 5 bases, with 5 bases lying between them. The CDR3 coding sequence is TGTGCCAGCAGCTTAGCAGGGGACAATGAGCAGTTCTTC. This gives the protein CASSLAGDNEQFF.

V is TRBV5-5 and J is TRBJ1-1; TRBD1 matches at 7 bases. The trim removed 4 bases at V and 3 bases at J, leaving 12 bases unmatched. The V gene's germline CDR1 is SGHKS and CDR2 YYEKEE (reference sequence). This CDR3 is built from 16 residues. The CDR3 loop is CASSPRTRGIYTEAFF. CDR3 coding DNA: TGTGCCAGCAGCCCACGCACCAGGGGGATTTACACTGAAGCTTTCTTT. Filled out from reference TRBV5-5 and TRBJ1-1, the complete variable domain reads DAGVTQSPTHLIKTRGQQVTLRCSPISGHKSVSWYQQVLGQGPQFIFQYYEKEERGRGNFPDRFSARQFPNYSSELNVNALLLGDSALYLCASSPRTRGIYTEAFFGQGTRLTVV.

The V and J genes are TRBV27 and TRBJ2-3; the match to TRBD2 covers 10 bases. V lost 5 bases, J lost 0 bases, and 5 bases stayed unmatched. The germline V gene encodes CDR1 MNHEY and CDR2 SMNVEV (reference sequence). This CDR3 has 16 amino acids. DNA of the CDR3: TGTGCCAGCAGTATCACTAGCGGGGCTAGCACAGATACGCAGTATTTT. Encoded protein: CASSITSGASTDTQYF.

This chain links TRBV28 with TRBJ1-2; D remains ambiguous. CDR3 length: 13 amino acids. Deletions cut 7 bases from V and 6 bases from J, with 15 bases between. Germline assignment: CDR1 MDHEN and CDR2 SYDVKM. The CDR3 DNA reads TGTGCCAGCACTGTCCAAGGGAGGGATGGCTACACCTTC. Amino acid sequence: CASTVQGRDGYTF.

The V call is TRBV5-6, the J call TRBJ2-7, with D maybe TRBD1 (6 bases). Trimming removed 3 bases at V and 7 bases at J, with 20 bases between. Looked up from germline, CDR1 is SGHDT and CDR2 is YYEEEE. CDR3 length equals 15 residues. This CDR3 is CASSSGADIPGEQYV. The CDR3 bases are TGTGCCAGCAGCTCAGGGGCGGACATCCCGGGAGAGCAGTACGTC.

A single count supports this clone. The rearrangement uses TRBV28 and TRBJ1-2; 7 bases are shared with TRBD1. The J segment lost 3 bases and the V segment lost 10 bases, leaving 2 bases of the junction unmatched. Germline lookup yields CDR1 MDHEN and CDR2 SYDVKM. This CDR3 contains 11 residues. CDR3 sequence reads: CATTGDYGYTF. The CDR3 region has the DNA TGTGCCACCACAGGGGACTATGGCTACACCTTC.

The V call is TRBV19, the J call TRBJ2-1, with 12 bases fitting TRBD2. The V segment lost 4 bases and the J segment 4 bases; nucleotides outside the gene matches: 8. CDR1 is LNHDA and CDR2 is SQIVND in the germline V gene (reference sequence). The CDR3 extends over 17 amino acids. In DNA, the CDR3 is TGTGCCAGTAGTACCTCCCTACTAGCGGGGGGATACAATGAGCAGTTCTTC. This sequence encodes CASSTSLLAGGYNEQFF.

This clone was seen just once. The V call is TRBV7-8, the J call TRBJ2-7; D remains unclear. Germline V gene data show CDR1 as SGHVS and CDR2 as FQNEAQ. This CDR3 contains 13 residues. Trimming left V 1 base short and J 7 bases short, with 11 bases between. CDR3: CASSLDRPSEQYF. DNA for the CDR3: TGTGCCAGCAGCTTAGACAGACCCTCGGAGCAGTACTTC.

Only a few counts were recorded for this clone. The gene calls are TRBV9 and TRBJ2-1, with 11 bases matching TRBD2. Germline assignment: CDR1 SGDLS and CDR2 YYNGEE. Trimming took 3 bases from V and 2 from J; bases not matched to a gene: 1. The CDR3 extends over 15 amino acids. DNA of the CDR3: TGTGCCAGCAGCGCTAGCGGGGGGACCTACAATGAGCAGTTCTTC. This translates into CASSASGGTYNEQFF.

The rearrangement links TRBV10-3 to TRBJ2-2, with 8 bases identical to TRBD1. Per germline, CDR1 ENHRY and CDR2 SYGVKD. The ends lost 10 bases at V and 4 bases at J; junction bases unmatched: 11. The length of the CDR3 is 15 residues. Written as DNA, the CDR3 is TGTGCCACCCAAGTCACAGGGGGATCCACCGGGGAGCTGTTTTTT. This sequence encodes CATQVTGGSTGELFF.

This chain links TRBV6-2 or TRBV6-3 with TRBJ1-4, with TRBD1 as a possible D gene (5 bases). The germline CDR1 and CDR2 sequences are MNHEY and SVGEGT. The V and J ends lost 9 bases and 4 bases respectively, with 21 bases between them. The CDR3 runs to 16 residues. CDR3 protein: CASSRRPGGGNEKLFF. CDR3 DNA: TGTGCCAGTAGCCGCCGCCCCGGGGGTGGTAATGAAAAACTGTTTTTT.

This clone occurred once. The chain employs TRBV2 and TRBJ2-2; 9 positions agree with TRBD1. With 6 bases clipped from V and 4 bases from J, the junction kept 6 bases outside the gene matches. This CDR3 region has 15 residues. The V gene's germline CDR1 is SNHLY and CDR2 FYNNEI. CDR3 loop: CASRDDRGTTGELFF. The CDR3 DNA reads TGTGCCAGCAGGGACGACAGGGGGACCACCGGGGAGCTGTTTTTT.

This chain uses TRBV5-1 with TRBJ1-5; D ambiguous. V lost 1 base and J 6 bases, leaving 11 bases between the germline ends. This CDR3 comprises 14 residues. CDR1 is SGHRS, CDR2 YFSETQ, per germline. The CDR3 DNA sequence: TGCGCCAGCAGCTTGTCCGGGGAGGGTCAGCCCCAGCATTTT. Translated, it gives CASSLSGEGQPQHF.

The gene calls are TRBV6-2 or TRBV6-3 and TRBJ1-5; TRBD1 aligns across 7 bases. V lost 4 bases to trimming and J lost 5 bases; unmatched junction nucleotides: 14. Germline CDR1 is MNHEY and CDR2 is SVGEGT. The CDR3 runs 17 residues. CDR3 loop: CASSSRPTGTRYQPQHF. In DNA form, the CDR3 reads TGTGCCAGCAGTTCCCGACCGACAGGGACAAGGTATCAGCCCCAGCATTTT.